This is a list of T cell receptor beta chains from one sample in a study of T cell responses to AZD1222 COVID-19 vaccine. This table comes from immunoSEQ multiplex PCR, and its TCRdb copy is limited to in-frame clones, with some not included. This sample has 100,000 to 150,000 clones; over 90% occur once, and the top ten carry 5.4%. This specimen was peripheral blood, taken on day 0 of AZD1222 vaccination. The receptor set was obtained from an adult in good health. Both conserved end residues are part of each CDR3. Size is stated for part of the rows, as once, few or many counts, or as a class when the clone is expanded.

clone_size,v_call,j_call,cdr3_aa
.,TRBV10-3,TRBJ2-7,CAIRTGDSHEQYF
.,TRBV5-4,TRBJ1-1,CASSPSTVNTEAFF
.,TRBV4-3,TRBJ1-1,CASSQDVVGEGITEAFF
.,TRBV2,TRBJ2-7,CASSEFVYEQYF
few,TRBV6-2/TRBV6-3,TRBJ2-5,CASTPGRGETQYF
once,TRBV28,TRBJ1-2,CASSLALHYGYTF
once,TRBV7-6,TRBJ1-4,CASRSQPNDNEKLFF
.,TRBV21-1,TRBJ1-3,CASSGRTSGNTIYF
.,TRBV19,TRBJ1-2,CASKPTGANYGYTF
.,TRBV29-1,TRBJ2-3,CSVRLAGGPDTQYF
.,TRBV29-1,TRBJ2-3,CSVGASNTQYF
.,TRBV19,TRBJ2-1,CASKGSGTPDNEQFF
.,TRBV28,TRBJ1-1,CASRTPLGARTEAFF
.,TRBV7-2,TRBJ2-7,CASSFTGGSYEQYF
.,TRBV5-8,TRBJ1-1,CASRRDGDFMNTEAFF
.,TRBV10-3,TRBJ1-2,CAISDPSLRTGRISGYTF
.,TRBV21-1,TRBJ1-5,CASSKKVLRAGKDQPQHF
.,TRBV11-2,TRBJ1-1,CASSFSGLPNTEAFF
.,TRBV28,TRBJ1-2,CASRAGGYTF
.,TRBV6-5,TRBJ1-2,CASLPWAATNYGYTF
.,TRBV6-6,TRBJ2-3,CASSPRSTVLSTDTQYF
.,TRBV6-5,TRBJ2-1,CASEDRGAHEQFF
.,TRBV7-2,TRBJ2-2,CASSFRDRLTGELFF
.,TRBV6-5,TRBJ1-2,CASSYRTGNNYGYTF
.,TRBV5-8,TRBJ1-1,CASSLEVKAEAFF
.,TRBV5-1,TRBJ1-1,CASSSTDRDALNSEAFF
.,TRBV13,TRBJ2-3,CASSLGVGRSTDTQYF
.,TRBV7-2,TRBJ1-3,CASSPTGAGNTIYF
once,TRBV27,TRBJ2-1,CASSDPISRPNTYNEQFF
few,TRBV7-8,TRBJ2-7,CASSLGVGAYEQYF
.,TRBV30,TRBJ2-3,CAWSSGRGGDTQYF
.,TRBV5-1,TRBJ2-1,CASSPDRAHNEQFF
.,TRBV5-6,TRBJ1-2,CASSLTGTGVYGYTF
.,TRBV11-3,TRBJ2-1,CASSSIRFF
.,TRBV6-5,TRBJ2-7,CASSIGGLYEQYF
.,TRBV12-3/TRBV12-4,TRBJ2-7,CASSLAGEQYF
.,TRBV6-5,TRBJ2-2,CASQGAPTGELFF
few,TRBV4-1,TRBJ1-1,CASSQSWGQDTEAFF
.,TRBV6-5,TRBJ2-7,CASSQPGLTYEQYF
.,TRBV7-9,TRBJ2-2,CASSSTARLNTGELFF
.,TRBV12-5,TRBJ2-7,CASGRGPAGYEQYF
.,TRBV4-1,TRBJ1-1,CASSQGEGRNTEAFF
.,TRBV5-4,TRBJ2-3,CASSTGQVPTDTQYF
.,TRBV7-9,TRBJ1-2,CASSSDSRYGYTF
.,TRBV5-1,TRBJ2-7,CASSWDVASYEQYF
.,TRBV28,TRBJ1-4,CASSLGGATNEKLFF
.,TRBV5-4,TRBJ2-1,CASNRGGYNEQFF
.,TRBV7-9,TRBJ2-7,CASSTGLAGTYEQYF
.,TRBV19,TRBJ1-2,CASSIDIWAEKYGYTF
once,TRBV14,TRBJ2-4,CASSAGTSGKTQYF
.,TRBV19,TRBJ2-6,CATGLGSGANVLTF
.,TRBV6-2/TRBV6-3,TRBJ2-7,CASSSLRGEQYF